Each of the 20 T cell receptor beta chains below was sequenced from the same sample in a study of shared clonotypes between healthy human individuals. Method: immunoSEQ multiplex PCR; TCRdb's copy keeps in-frame clones and lacks some. The sample consists of 330,000 or so clones, around 67% of them appearing once. The sample comprised memory CD4+ T cells sorted from blood. Indicated subset: CD45RA-negative fraction. Receptors originate from a man aged 25-45 years in good health.

The gene calls are TRBV7-2 and TRBJ1-3, with D possibly matching TRBD1 (6 bases). CDR1 and CDR2 (germline): SGHTA, FQGNSA. This CDR3 has 17 residues. V dropped 2 bases and J dropped 0 bases, with 14 bases sitting between them. The CDR3 spells CASSLSTGRSSGNTIYF. CDR3 sequence (DNA): TGTGCCAGCAGCTTATCGACAGGAAGGAGCTCTGGAAACACCATATATTTT.

Ten or more counts support this clone. The chain recombines TRBV7-9 with TRBJ1-2, with D maybe TRBD1 (5 bases). Germline lookup yields CDR1 SEHNR and CDR2 FQNEAQ (reference sequence). With 2 bases removed from V and 7 bases from J, the gap between germline ends came to 17 bases. The CDR3 loop spans 15 amino acids. Written as DNA, the CDR3 is TGTGCCAGCAGCTTATACGGGGGAGAGTATCTTGGCTACACCTTC. Translation: CASSLYGGEYLGYTF.

The chain couples TRBV27 to TRBJ2-7; 8 bases align to TRBD2. Germline V gene data show CDR1 as MNHEY and CDR2 as SMNVEV (reference sequence). V gave up 2 bases and J gave up 1 base; unmatched junction bases: 4. The CDR3 spans 15 residues. DNA for the CDR3: TGTGCCAGCAGTTTAAGCGGGGGCGCTTCCTACGAGCAGTACTTC. It translates to CASSLSGGASYEQYF.

The chain joins TRBV15 to TRBJ2-7; D gene ambiguous. V shed 2 bases and J shed 6 bases, with 11 bases lying between them. Germline CDR1 reads LNHNV; CDR2 reads YYDKDF (reference sequence). This CDR3 comprises 13 residues. The CDR3 bases are TGTGCCACCAGCAGAATAGGGCAGAGCGAGCAGTACTTC. This encodes CATSRIGQSEQYF.

The rearrangement joins TRBV30 to TRBJ2-3; D is uncertain. This CDR3 has 12 amino acids. V was cut by 1 base and J by 4 bases, with 6 bases left in between. Per the germline V gene, CDR1 is GTSNPN and CDR2 is SVGIG (reference sequence). This CDR3 is CAWSGGADTQYF. CDR3 in DNA: TGTGCCTGGAGTGGTGGGGCAGATACGCAGTATTTT.

The gene calls are TRBV28 and TRBJ1-2, with D perhaps TRBD1 (6 bases). The CDR3 contains 14 residues. Germline loops: CDR1 MDHEN, CDR2 SYDVKM. V shed 2 bases and J shed 3 bases, with 10 bases lying between them. As DNA, the CDR3 is TGTGCCAGCAGTTTAGGACAGAATGACTATGGCTACACCTTC. Translating it yields CASSLGQNDYGYTF.

This clone is a singleton in its sample. The V gene is TRBV5-1, the J gene TRBJ2-3, with D perhaps TRBD1 (5 bases). The germline V gene has CDR1 SGHRS and CDR2 YFSETQ. Trimming removed 2 bases from V and 3 bases from J, with 7 bases in between. This CDR3 has 13 amino acids. CDR3 DNA: TGCGCCAGCAGCTTCAGGGAAACAGATACGCAGTATTTT. This gives the protein CASSFRETDTQYF.

The sample holds a few counts of this clone. The chain joins TRBV10-3 to TRBJ2-7; 7 bases align to TRBD2. There are 18 residues in the CDR3. Germline V gives CDR1 ENHRY, CDR2 SYGVKD. Unmatched junction bases numbered 18, after V lost 4 bases and J lost 3 bases. CDR3 region: CAISGNSGWSNSDYEQYF. Here the CDR3 DNA reads TGTGCCATCAGTGGTAATAGCGGGTGGAGCAATTCAGACTACGAGCAGTACTTC.

J is TRBJ1-1 and V is TRBV29-1, with 7 bases lining up with TRBD1. CDR3 size: 15 residues. Trimming at V came to 4 bases and at J to 0 bases, leaving 8 bases not matched to a gene. The germline V gene has CDR1 SQVTM and CDR2 ANQGSEA. CDR3 nucleotide sequence: TGCAGCGTTGGGGCAGGGGGAGGAATGAACACTGAAGCTTTCTTT. This sequence encodes CSVGAGGGMNTEAFF. Full variable domain (rest looked up from reference TRBV29-1 and TRBJ1-1): SAVISQKPSRDICQRGTSLTIQCQVDSQVTMMFWYRQQPGQSLTLIATANQGSEATYESGFVIDKFPISRPNLTFSTLTVSNMSPEDSSIYLCSVGAGGGMNTEAFFGQGTRLTVV.

The chain recombines TRBV9 with TRBJ2-7, with 10 bases lining up with TRBD2. The CDR3 has 16 residues. Germline values: CDR1 SGDLS, CDR2 YYNGEE. The V gene end was trimmed by 0 bases and the J gene end by 6 bases; junction bases not matched to a gene: 9. In DNA, the CDR3 is TGTGCCAGCAGCGTAGGGGCAACTAGCGGGATCGTCGAGCAGTACTTC. It codes for CASSVGATSGIVEQYF.

The chain carries TRBV7-9 and TRBJ2-7, with 8 positions matching TRBD1. The V and J ends lost 5 bases and 1 base, in that order; junction bases with no gene match: 7. The length of the CDR3 is 15 residues. Per the germline V gene, CDR1 is SEHNR and CDR2 is FQNEAQ (reference sequence). The CDR3 sequence is CASSHGQGGSYEQYF. The CDR3 DNA reads TGTGCCAGCAGCCACGGACAGGGTGGATCCTACGAGCAGTACTTC.

This rearrangement joins TRBV27 to TRBJ2-5, with TRBD1 matching over 7 bases. V shed 3 bases, J shed 4 bases, and the junction held 8 bases outside the gene matches. The CDR3 sequence is 15 residues long. The germline V gene has CDR1 MNHEY and CDR2 SMNVEV (reference sequence). DNA of the CDR3: TGTGCCAGCAGTTTCTCCACAGGGGCCCGAGAGACCCAGTACTTC. It codes for CASSFSTGARETQYF.

There are a few counts of this clone. The rearrangement joins TRBV11-3 to TRBJ2-7; 8 nucleotides match TRBD1. V lost 5 bases, J lost 7 bases, and 13 bases stayed unmatched. The CDR3 totals 15 residues. CDR1 is SGHNT and CDR2 is YENEEA in the germline V gene. The CDR3 is CASSRTGQGSGEQYF. The CDR3 DNA sequence: TGTGCCAGCAGCCGTACAGGACAGGGCTCGGGGGAGCAGTACTTC.

The chain links TRBV27 to TRBJ1-1, with D tentatively TRBD1 (5 bases). Trimming took off 3 bases at V and 1 base at J, with 18 bases between the two ends. Germline V gives CDR1 MNHEY, CDR2 SMNVEV (reference sequence). The CDR3 contains 17 residues. CDR3 residues: CASSFGTPERENTEAFF. DNA for the CDR3: TGTGCCAGCAGTTTTGGGACCCCCGAAAGGGAGAACACTGAAGCTTTCTTT.

The chain combines TRBV5-1 with TRBJ2-7; 8 bases match TRBD1. CDR1 and CDR2 from the germline V gene are SGHRS and YFSETQ. CDR3 length: 14 residues. After removal of 0 bases from V and 7 bases from J, the junction contained 6 bases not matched to a gene. The CDR3 loop is CASSLDIRDREQYF. The CDR3 DNA sequence: TGCGCCAGCAGCTTGGACATTAGGGACAGGGAGCAGTACTTC.

This rearrangement joins TRBV7-2 to TRBJ1-1, with TRBD1 as a possible D gene (5 bases). The V gene's germline CDR1 is SGHTA and CDR2 FQGNSA. This CDR3 has 13 amino acids. V lost 5 bases and J lost 2, with 9 bases in between. This chain's CDR3 is CASSPQVNTEAFF. The CDR3 DNA reads TGTGCCAGCAGCCCACAGGTTAACACTGAAGCTTTCTTT.

The rearrangement links TRBV18 to TRBJ2-7, with D maybe TRBD2 (7 bases). This CDR3 region has 13 residues. Germline values: CDR1 KGHSH, CDR2 LQKENI. V shed 4 bases and J shed 4 bases, with 11 bases lying between them. The CDR3 protein is CASSRKGGYEQYF. CDR3 DNA sequence: TGTGCCAGCTCACGCAAGGGGGGGTACGAGCAGTACTTC.

This clone appeared a few times. The chain carries TRBV30 and TRBJ2-1, with 11 bases matching TRBD2. With V trimmed by 6 bases and J by 4 bases, 5 bases remained unmatched. The CDR3 runs to 14 residues. Germline V lookup: CDR1 GTSNPN, CDR2 SVGIG (reference sequence). CDR3 loop: CACRTSGSYNEQFF. The CDR3 DNA is TGTGCCTGTCGAACTAGCGGGAGTTACAATGAGCAGTTCTTC.

This chain joins TRBV4-2 and TRBJ2-1, with 9 bases that match TRBD2. V gave up 0 bases and J gave up 8 bases; unmatched junction bases: 8. Germline lookup yields CDR1 LGHNA and CDR2 YNFKEQ. The CDR3 has 16 residues. This CDR3 reads CASSQEGREGRYEQFF. The CDR3 DNA reads TGTGCCAGCAGCCAAGAAGGGCGGGAGGGCCGATATGAGCAGTTCTTC.

The rearrangement uses TRBV19 and TRBJ1-1; 9 bases are a match to TRBD1. The CDR3 has 15 amino acids. CDR1 LNHDA and CDR2 SQIVND come from the germline V gene (reference sequence). Unmatched junction bases numbered 12, after V lost 5 bases and J lost 8 bases. The DNA of the CDR3 is TGTGCCAGTAGTTCAGCCGGGACAGGGACGAGGGAAGCTTTCTTT. Its protein product is CASSSAGTGTREAFF.